This entry features one T cell receptor beta chain sequence. Its antigen is not known. UMI-labeled 5' RACE yielded the TRB cDNA libraries. TCRdb reworked the 5' RACE reads into one entry per CDR3 protein, no DNA. In all, the sample yields about 120,000 distinct CDR3 sequences. The CDR3 loop spans 16 amino acids. Germline V gene lookup returns CDR1 SEHNR and CDR2 FQNEAQ (reference sequence). These data belong to a study of CXCR3-negative and CXCR3-positive naive CD8 T cells. Overall study results and limits: Naive CXCR3-positive cells had TRB CDR3s more hydrophobic than those of CXCR3-negative naive cells. Naive subsets did not differ in surface CD5, and the authors estimated TCR strength using properties of the TRB CDR3.

The gene calls are TRBV7-9 and TRBJ2-3; as DNA is missing, the TRBD2 call by TCRdb cannot be tested. The sample was naive CXCR3+ CD8+ T cells from blood. As to subset: CD45RO-CCR7+CD27+CD95- naive CD8+ T cells expressing CXCR3 (TNR3+). The TCR was taken from a human donor in good health. Some clones in this sample may be carry-over from other donors' samples. The CDR3 region is CASSLVKSVGTDTQYF.